This TCR beta chain was identified in a study of cytomegalovirus exposure and HLA in healthy donors. V dropped 9 bases and J dropped 10; count of bases not matched to a gene: 12. This CDR3 comprises 13 residues. Germline V lookup: CDR1 MNHNY, CDR2 SVGAGI (reference sequence). PCR employed 60 Vbeta and 13 Jbeta primers. The repertoire was sequenced with immunoSEQ multiplex PCR; TCRdb's copy has only in-frame clones and lacks some. The sample has some 200,000 clones, about 79% seen once. The donors comprised healthy bone marrow donors. This sequence was found in a woman in her fifties or sixties in good health and CMV-seronegative. Sequenced sample: PBMCs. The chain uses TRBV6-6 and TRBJ2-1; 7 bases match TRBD2. The CDR3 DNA follows: TGTGCCAGTGGCTGGGGGGGTAGGACAGAGCAGTTCTTC. It is translated as CASGWGGRTEQFF.